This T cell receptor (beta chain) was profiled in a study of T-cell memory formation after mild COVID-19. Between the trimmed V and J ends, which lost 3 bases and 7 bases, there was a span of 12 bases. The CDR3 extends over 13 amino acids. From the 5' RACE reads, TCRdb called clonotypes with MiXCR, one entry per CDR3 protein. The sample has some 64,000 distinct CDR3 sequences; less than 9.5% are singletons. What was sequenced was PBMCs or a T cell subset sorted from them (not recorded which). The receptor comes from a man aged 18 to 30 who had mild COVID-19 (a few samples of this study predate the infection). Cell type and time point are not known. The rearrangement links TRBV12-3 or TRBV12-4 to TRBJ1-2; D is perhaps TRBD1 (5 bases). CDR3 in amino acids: CASSFGGSTGYTF. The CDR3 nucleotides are TGTGCCAGCAGTTTTGGGGGGAGTACTGGCTACACCTTC.